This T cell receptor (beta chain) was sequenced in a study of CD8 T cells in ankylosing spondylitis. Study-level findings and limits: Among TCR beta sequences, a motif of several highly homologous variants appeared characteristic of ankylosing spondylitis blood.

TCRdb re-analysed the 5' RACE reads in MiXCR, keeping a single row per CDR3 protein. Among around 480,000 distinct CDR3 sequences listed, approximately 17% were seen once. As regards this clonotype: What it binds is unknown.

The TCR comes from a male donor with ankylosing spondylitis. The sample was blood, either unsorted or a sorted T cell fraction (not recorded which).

CDR3 sequence reads: CASSLAGRNTGELFF. The CDR3 nucleotides read TGTGCCAGCAGCTTAGCGGGCCGGAACACCGGGGAGCTGTTTTTT. The chain uses TRBV11-1 and TRBJ2-2, with D uncertain. Germline V gene data show CDR1 as SGHAT and CDR2 as FQDESV (reference sequence). The V end was cut by 0 bases, the J end by 1 base, with 6 bases between. The CDR3 totals 15 residues.